These 3 T cell receptor beta chains came from one sample sequenced in a study of cytomegalovirus exposure and HLA in healthy donors. Here immunoSEQ multiplex PCR was the method, and the copy in TCRdb shows in-frame clones only, minus some. This sample carries some 180,000 clones, around nine tenths of them seen once, and the ten largest clones take less than 9.5%. The specimen sequenced was PBMCs. The receptor source for this set is a man aged 25 to 45 in good health and CMV-seropositive.

V gene TRBV7-3 combines with J gene TRBJ2-3, with TRBD2 matching 7 bases. This CDR3 comprises 15 residues. The V gene end was trimmed by 5 bases and the J gene end by 0 bases; junction bases not matched to a gene: 5. Germline CDR1 reads SGHTA; CDR2 reads FQGTGA. The CDR3 sequence is CASSPTSVSTDTQYF. The CDR3 nucleotides read TGTGCCAGCAGCCCAACTAGCGTTAGCACAGATACGCAGTATTTT.

J is TRBJ2-3 and V is TRBV12-5; TRBD2 agrees at 14 bases. The CDR3 runs 16 residues. CDR1 and CDR2 (germline): LGHNT, FRNRAP. Trimming took 5 bases from V and 6 from J; bases not matched to a gene: 7. CDR3 DNA sequence: TGTGCTAGTGGTCACTCGACTAGCGGGAGGGCCGATACGCAGTATTTT. Translating gives CASGHSTSGRADTQYF.

In its sample, this clone was seen once. This rearrangement joins TRBV7-9 to TRBJ2-1; 7 nucleotides agree with TRBD2. Unmatched junction bases numbered 11, after V lost 1 base and J lost 14 bases. CDR1 is SEHNR, CDR2 FQNEAQ, per germline (reference sequence). The CDR3 covers 14 residues. The CDR3 DNA reads TGTGCCAGCAGCTTAGAGTCCGGGGTCCGGGGGGAGTTCTTC. Translated: CASSLESGVRGEFF.